Here is one TCR beta chain with its context. What it binds is unknown. Other DNA sequences within the sample encode an identical CDR3. TCRdb's table, derived via immunoSEQ multiplex PCR, lists solely in-frame clones and lacks some. In the table there are fewer than 650,000 clones, approximately 80% of which are singletons. The germline CDR1 and CDR2 sequences are SEHNR and FQNEAQ (reference sequence). V was pared by 1 base and J by 5 bases, with 8 bases between. The CDR3 runs to 13 residues. This sample stems from a study of shared clonotypes between healthy human individuals. General observations from the study: Clonotype sharing among donors, it was expected, would be affected by sequencing depth.

Sequenced input: PBMCs. The sequence was collected from a woman aged 40 to 50 in good health. Some clones in this sample may be carry-over from other donors' samples. The chain uses TRBV7-9 and TRBJ1-2; tentatively, D is TRBD1 (5 bases). CDR3 coding DNA: TGTGCCAGCAGCTTAGGACAGAGATATGGCTACACCTTC. Amino acids: CASSLGQRYGYTF.